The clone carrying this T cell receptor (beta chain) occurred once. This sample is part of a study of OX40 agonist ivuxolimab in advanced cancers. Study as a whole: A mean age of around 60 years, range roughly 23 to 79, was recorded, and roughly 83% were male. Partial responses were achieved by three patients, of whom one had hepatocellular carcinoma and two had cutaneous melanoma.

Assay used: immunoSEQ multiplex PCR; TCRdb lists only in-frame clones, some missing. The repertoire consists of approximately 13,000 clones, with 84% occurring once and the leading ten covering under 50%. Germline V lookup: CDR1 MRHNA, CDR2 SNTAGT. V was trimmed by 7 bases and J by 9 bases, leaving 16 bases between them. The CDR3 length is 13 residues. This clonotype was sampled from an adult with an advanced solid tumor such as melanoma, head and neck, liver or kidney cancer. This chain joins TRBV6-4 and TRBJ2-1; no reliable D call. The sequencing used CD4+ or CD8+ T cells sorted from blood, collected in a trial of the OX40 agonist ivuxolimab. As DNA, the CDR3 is TGTGCCAGCATCCTCCCCTTCGGGTTTGAGCAGTTCTTC. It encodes CASILPFGFEQFF.